These 2 T cell receptor beta chains came from one sample sequenced in a study of blood T cell repertoires in COVID-19. Generated by immunoSEQ multiplex PCR, the TCRdb table keeps only in-frame clones and is missing some. The repertoire holds roughly 64,000 clones, with 80% to 95% as singletons. The sample was peripheral blood. These receptors were collected from a woman aged 80 or older with active COVID-19.

The chain has TRBV3-1 (or the pseudogene TRBV3-2) and TRBJ2-5; a weak D match, TRBD1 (6 bases). The CDR3 runs 13 residues. Germline V gene data show CDR1 as LGHDT and CDR2 as YNNKEL (reference sequence). Trimming took off 4 bases at V and 4 bases at J, with 10 bases between the two ends. The CDR3 is CASSRVGAETQYF. Written as DNA, the CDR3 is TGTGCCAGCAGCCGGGTGGGGGCAGAGACCCAGTACTTC.

The chain employs TRBV20-1 and TRBJ2-7; no clear D gene. Germline V lookup: CDR1 DFQATT, CDR2 SNEGSKA (reference sequence). Trimming took off 3 bases at V and 1 base at J, with 7 bases between the two ends. This CDR3 contains 12 residues. CDR3 sequence: CSASHSSYEQYF. CDR3 in DNA: TGCAGTGCTAGTCACTCGTCCTACGAGCAGTACTTC.